Listed below are T cell receptor beta chains from one sample, sequenced in a study of blood T cell repertoires in COVID-19. The table came from immunoSEQ multiplex PCR; TCRdb's copy has only in-frame clones and leaves some out. The top ten clones hold around 0.6% of a sample with a few hundred thousand clones, about 90% of them seen once. The sample comprised PBMCs or T cells enriched from blood (not recorded which). The receptors stem from a man aged 18 to 29 who had recovered from COVID-19. CDR3s leave out the opening cysteine and the closing phenylalanine or tryptophan. The size field is filled for only some rows; it gives once, few, many or a size class.

cdr3_length j_call clone_size v_call cdr3_aa
13 TRBJ1-1 NA TRBV6-1 ASSEADTMNTEAF
15 TRBJ2-5 once TRBV7-6 ASSLGFRGRGGETQY
12 TRBJ1-5 NA TRBV6-5 ASNLDRVNQPQH
13 TRBJ1-1 NA TRBV5-8 ASSLGDRRNTEAF
9 TRBJ2-7 NA TRBV2 AGSSGYEQY
11 TRBJ1-5 NA TRBV7-9 ASSLVGDQPQH
10 TRBJ2-7 NA TRBV5-6 ASSLASYEQY
12 TRBJ1-1 once TRBV6-5 ASKPGQGGTEAF
11 TRBJ2-2 NA TRBV29-1 SVGRTNTGELF
11 TRBJ2-1 NA TRBV12-5 ASGLGRGNEQF
13 TRBJ2-3 few TRBV7-9 ASSPLGTSGNTQY
13 TRBJ1-1 NA TRBV2 ASSEGRSDITEAF
18 TRBJ2-5 NA TRBV28 ASSGGLTGTSGSVQETQY
14 TRBJ1-2 NA TRBV28 ASSNRRTGISSGYT
12 TRBJ1-6 NA TRBV18 ASSTARDNSPLH
16 TRBJ1-6 NA TRBV3-1/TRBV3-2 ASSQEGKGARWNSPLH
13 TRBJ1-6 NA TRBV28 ASILQGHYNSPLH
11 TRBJ1-6 NA TRBV5-4 ASSQFPNSPLH
13 TRBJ1-1 NA TRBV19 ASALPGTGNTEAF
17 TRBJ2-7 NA TRBV18 ASSSTRAGPGQGLYEQY
14 TRBJ2-7 NA TRBV5-1 ASSEESGRNFLEQY
16 TRBJ2-3 NA TRBV6-1 ASSDRGLAGEIGDTQY